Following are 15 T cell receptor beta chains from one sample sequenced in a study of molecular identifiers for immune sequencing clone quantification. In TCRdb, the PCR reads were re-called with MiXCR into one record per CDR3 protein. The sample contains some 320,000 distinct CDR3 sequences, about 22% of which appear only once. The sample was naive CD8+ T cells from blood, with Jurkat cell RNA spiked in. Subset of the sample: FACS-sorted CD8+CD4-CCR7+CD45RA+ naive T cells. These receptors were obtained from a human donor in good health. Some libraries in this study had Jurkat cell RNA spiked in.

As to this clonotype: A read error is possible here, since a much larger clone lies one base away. The chain's CDR3 is CSAKRLVQGENYEQCF. DNA for the CDR3: TGCAGTGCAAAGAGGCTAGTTCAAGGTGAAAACTACGAGCAGTGCTTC. The J gene is TRBJ2-7, the V gene TRBV20-1, with unresolved D. Per the germline V gene, CDR1 is DFQATT and CDR2 is SNEGSKA (reference sequence). The CDR3 is made up of 16 amino acids.

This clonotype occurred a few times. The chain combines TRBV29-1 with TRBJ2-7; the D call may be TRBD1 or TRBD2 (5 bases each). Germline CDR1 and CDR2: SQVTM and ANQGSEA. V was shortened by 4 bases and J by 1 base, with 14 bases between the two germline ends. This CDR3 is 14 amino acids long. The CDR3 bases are TGCAGCGTTGGGGGCAGGGACCATTCCTACGAGCAGTACTTC. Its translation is CSVGGRDHSYEQYF.

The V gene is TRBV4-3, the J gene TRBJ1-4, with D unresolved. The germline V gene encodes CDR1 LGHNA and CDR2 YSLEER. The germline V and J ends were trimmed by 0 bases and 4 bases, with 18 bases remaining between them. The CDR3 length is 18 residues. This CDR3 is CASSQEADRWSGNEKLFF. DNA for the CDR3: TGCGCCAGCAGCCAAGAAGCGGACCGCTGGTCGGGTAATGAAAAACTGTTTTTT.

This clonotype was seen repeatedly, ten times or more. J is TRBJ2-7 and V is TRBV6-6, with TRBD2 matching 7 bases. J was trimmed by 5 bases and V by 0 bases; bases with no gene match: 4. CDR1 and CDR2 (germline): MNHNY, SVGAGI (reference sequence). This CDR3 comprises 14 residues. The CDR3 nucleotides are TGTGCCAGCAGTTACTCAACGGGAGGCCACGAGCAGTACTTC. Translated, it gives CASSYSTGGHEQYF.

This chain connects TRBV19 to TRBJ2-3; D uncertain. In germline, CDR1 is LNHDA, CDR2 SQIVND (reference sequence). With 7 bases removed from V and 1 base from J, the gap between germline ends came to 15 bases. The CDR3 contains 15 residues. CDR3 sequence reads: CASTDELQGTDTQYF. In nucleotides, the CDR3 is TGTGCCAGTACCGATGAGCTTCAGGGCACAGATACGCAGTATTTT.

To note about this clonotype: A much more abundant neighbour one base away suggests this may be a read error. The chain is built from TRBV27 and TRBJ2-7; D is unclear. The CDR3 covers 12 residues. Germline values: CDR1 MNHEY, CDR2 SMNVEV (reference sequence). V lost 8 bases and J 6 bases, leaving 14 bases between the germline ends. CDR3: CASGSRFSEQYF. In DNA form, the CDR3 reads TGTGCCAGCGGTTCCCGATTCTCCGAGCAGTACTTC.

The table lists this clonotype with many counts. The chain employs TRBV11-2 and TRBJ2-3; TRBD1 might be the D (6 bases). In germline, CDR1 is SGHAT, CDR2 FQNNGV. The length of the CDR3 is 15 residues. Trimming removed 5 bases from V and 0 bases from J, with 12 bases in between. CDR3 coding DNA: TGTGCCAGCAGCAGGACAGAAGCTAGCACAGATACGCAGTATTTT. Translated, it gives CASSRTEASTDTQYF.

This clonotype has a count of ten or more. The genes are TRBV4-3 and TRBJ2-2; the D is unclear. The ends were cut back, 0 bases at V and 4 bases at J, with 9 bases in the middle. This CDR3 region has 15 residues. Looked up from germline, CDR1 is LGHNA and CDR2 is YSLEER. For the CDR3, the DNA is TGCGCCAGCAGCCAAGATCCAACTGTCACCGGGGAGCTGTTTTTT. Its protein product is CASSQDPTVTGELFF.

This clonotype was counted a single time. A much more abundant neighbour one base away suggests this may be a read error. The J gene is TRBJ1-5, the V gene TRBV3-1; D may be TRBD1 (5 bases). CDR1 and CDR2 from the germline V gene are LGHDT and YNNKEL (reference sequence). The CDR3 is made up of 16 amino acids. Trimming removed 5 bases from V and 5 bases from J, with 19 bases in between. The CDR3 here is CASSSDQGGIDQPQHF. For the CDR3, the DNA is TGTGCCAGCAGCTCGGATCAGGGAGGGATAGATCAGCCCCAGCATTTT.

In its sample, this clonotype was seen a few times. This CDR3 is CASRRQGSGTDTQYF. The CDR3 DNA reads TGTGCCAGCAGAAGACAGGGTTCGGGCACAGATACGCAGTATTTT. The chain is built from TRBV2 and TRBJ2-3; TRBD1 aligns across 7 bases. The CDR3 loop spans 15 amino acids. Per the germline V gene, CDR1 is SNHLY and CDR2 is FYNNEI. The junction had 7 bases not matched to a gene; V was cut back by 6 bases and J by 1 base.

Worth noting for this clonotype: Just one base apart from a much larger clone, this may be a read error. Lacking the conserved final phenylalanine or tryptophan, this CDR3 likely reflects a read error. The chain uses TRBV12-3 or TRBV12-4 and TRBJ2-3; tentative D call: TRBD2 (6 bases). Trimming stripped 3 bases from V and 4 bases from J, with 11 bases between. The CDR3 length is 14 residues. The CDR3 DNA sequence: TGTGCCAGCAGTTTCGGGGGAGGTGCAGATACGCAGTATCTT. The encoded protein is CASSFGGGADTQYL.

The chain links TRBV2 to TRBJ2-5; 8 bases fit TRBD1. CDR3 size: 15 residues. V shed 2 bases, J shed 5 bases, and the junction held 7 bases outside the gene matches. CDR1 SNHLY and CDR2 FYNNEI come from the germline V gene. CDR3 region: CASSEIPGGGETQYF. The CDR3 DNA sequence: TGTGCCAGCAGTGAAATCCCAGGGGGCGGTGAGACCCAGTACTTC.

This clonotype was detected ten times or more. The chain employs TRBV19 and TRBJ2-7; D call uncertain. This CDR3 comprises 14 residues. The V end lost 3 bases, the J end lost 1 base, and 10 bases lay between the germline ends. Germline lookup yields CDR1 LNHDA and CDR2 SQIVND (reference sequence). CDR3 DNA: TGTGCCAGTAGTATGGTGGTCGGATCCTACGAGCAGTACTTC. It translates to CASSMVVGSYEQYF.

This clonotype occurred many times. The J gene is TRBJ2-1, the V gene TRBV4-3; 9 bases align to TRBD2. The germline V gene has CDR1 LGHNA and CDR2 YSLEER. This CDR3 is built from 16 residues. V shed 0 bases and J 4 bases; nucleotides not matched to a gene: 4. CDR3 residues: CASSQDASGAYNEQFF. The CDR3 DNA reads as TGCGCCAGCAGCCAAGATGCTAGCGGGGCTTACAATGAGCAGTTCTTC.

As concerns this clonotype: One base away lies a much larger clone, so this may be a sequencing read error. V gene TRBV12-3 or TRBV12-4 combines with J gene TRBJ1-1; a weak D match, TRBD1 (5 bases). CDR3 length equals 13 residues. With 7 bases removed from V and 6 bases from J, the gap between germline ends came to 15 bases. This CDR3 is CASIGHGLSEAFF. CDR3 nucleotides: TGTGCCAGCATTGGACATGGTTTGTCTGAAGCTTTCTTT.